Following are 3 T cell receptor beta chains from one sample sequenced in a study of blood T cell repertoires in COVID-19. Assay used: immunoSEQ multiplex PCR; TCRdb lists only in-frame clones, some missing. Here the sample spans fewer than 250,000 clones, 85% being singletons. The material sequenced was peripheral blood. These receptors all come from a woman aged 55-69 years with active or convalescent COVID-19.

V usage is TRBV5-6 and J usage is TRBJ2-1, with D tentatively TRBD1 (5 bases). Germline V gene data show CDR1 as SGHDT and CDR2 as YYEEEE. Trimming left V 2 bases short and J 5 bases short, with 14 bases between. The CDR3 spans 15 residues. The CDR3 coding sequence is TGTGCCAGCAGCTTTGGTCCCAGGGCCCACAATGAGCAGTTCTTC. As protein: CASSFGPRAHNEQFF.

CDR3 in amino acids: CASSPGSGGSTDTQYF. The CDR3 DNA sequence: TGTGCCAGCAGCCCAGGTAGCGGGGGTAGCACAGATACGCAGTATTTT. The chain joins TRBV9 to TRBJ2-3, with 9 nucleotides matching TRBD2. The CDR3 runs to 16 residues. Germline CDR1 and CDR2: SGDLS and YYNGEE. With 4 bases clipped from V and 0 bases from J, the junction kept 6 bases outside the gene matches.

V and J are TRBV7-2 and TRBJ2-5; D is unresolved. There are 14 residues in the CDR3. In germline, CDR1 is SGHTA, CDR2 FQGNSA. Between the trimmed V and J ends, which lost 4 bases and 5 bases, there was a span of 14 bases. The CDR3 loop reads CASSSTPSGETQYF. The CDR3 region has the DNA TGTGCCAGCAGCTCGACTCCTTCTGGGGAGACCCAGTACTTC.